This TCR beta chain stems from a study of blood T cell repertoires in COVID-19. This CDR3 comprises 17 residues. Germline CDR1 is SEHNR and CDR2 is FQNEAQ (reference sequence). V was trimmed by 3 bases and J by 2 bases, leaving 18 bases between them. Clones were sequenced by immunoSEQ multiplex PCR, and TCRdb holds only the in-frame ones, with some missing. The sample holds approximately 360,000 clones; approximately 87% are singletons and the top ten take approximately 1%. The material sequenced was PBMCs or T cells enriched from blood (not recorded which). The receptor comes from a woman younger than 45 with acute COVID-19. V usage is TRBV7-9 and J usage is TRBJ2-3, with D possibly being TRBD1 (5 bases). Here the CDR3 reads CASSLDKAERITDTQYF. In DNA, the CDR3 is TGTGCCAGCAGCTTGGACAAGGCCGAACGAATCACAGATACGCAGTATTTT.